This T cell receptor (beta chain) was captured in a study of blood T cell repertoires in COVID-19. Study-level information: The United States, Italy and Spain supplied acute and convalescent COVID-19 samples. T cells, B-cell-depleted T cells, or PBMCs provided the cDNA or gDNA that served as material.

Original handling: Nucleated cell counts were estimated from reference gene primer amplification. This table comes from immunoSEQ multiplex PCR, and its TCRdb copy is limited to in-frame clones, with some not included. Clone size and the V and J calls come from that table; the DNA yielded D and trimming. This table has about 100,000 clones, about 84% appearing once. Per germline, CDR1 GTSNPN and CDR2 SVGIG (reference sequence). CDR3 length: 15 amino acids. The ends were cut back, 4 bases at V and 0 bases at J, with 13 bases in the middle. The source of this sequence is a human donor in a cohort sampled during active COVID-19. The sequenced sample was peripheral blood. The chain recombines TRBV30 with TRBJ2-1; D call uncertain. The CDR3 nucleotides are TGTGCCTGGACTGGAGACTGGAGCTCCTACAATGAGCAGTTCTTC. Its translation: CAWTGDWSSYNEQFF.